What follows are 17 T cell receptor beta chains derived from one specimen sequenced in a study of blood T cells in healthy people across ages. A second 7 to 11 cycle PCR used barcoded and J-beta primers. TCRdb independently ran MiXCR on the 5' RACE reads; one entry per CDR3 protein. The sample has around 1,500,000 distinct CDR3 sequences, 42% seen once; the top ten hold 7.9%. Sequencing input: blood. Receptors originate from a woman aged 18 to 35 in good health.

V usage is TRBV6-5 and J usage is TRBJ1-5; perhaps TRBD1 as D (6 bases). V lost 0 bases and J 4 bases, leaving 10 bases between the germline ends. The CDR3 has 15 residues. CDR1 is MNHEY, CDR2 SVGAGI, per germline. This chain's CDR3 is CASSYSMTGNQPQHF. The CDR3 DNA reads TGTGCCAGCAGTTACTCAATGACAGGAAATCAGCCCCAGCATTTT.

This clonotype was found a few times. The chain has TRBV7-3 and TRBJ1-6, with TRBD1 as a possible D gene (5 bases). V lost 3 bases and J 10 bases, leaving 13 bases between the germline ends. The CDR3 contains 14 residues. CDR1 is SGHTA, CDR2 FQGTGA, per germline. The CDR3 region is CASSLGQASSPLHF. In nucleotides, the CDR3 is TGTGCCAGCAGCTTGGGGCAGGCCAGCTCACCCCTCCACTTT.

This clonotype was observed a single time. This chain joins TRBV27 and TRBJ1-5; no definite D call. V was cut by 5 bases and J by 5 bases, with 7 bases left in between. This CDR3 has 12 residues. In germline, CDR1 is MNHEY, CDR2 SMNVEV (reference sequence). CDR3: CASSDLYQPQHF. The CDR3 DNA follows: TGTGCCAGCAGTGACCTTTATCAGCCCCAGCATTTT.

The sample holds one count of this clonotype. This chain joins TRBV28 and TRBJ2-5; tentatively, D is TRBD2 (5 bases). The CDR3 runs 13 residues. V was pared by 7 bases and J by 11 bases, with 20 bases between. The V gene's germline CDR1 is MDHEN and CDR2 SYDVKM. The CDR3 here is CASTTSGGNEQYF. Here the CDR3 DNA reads TGTGCCAGCACCACTAGTGGTGGAAATGAGCAGTACTTC.

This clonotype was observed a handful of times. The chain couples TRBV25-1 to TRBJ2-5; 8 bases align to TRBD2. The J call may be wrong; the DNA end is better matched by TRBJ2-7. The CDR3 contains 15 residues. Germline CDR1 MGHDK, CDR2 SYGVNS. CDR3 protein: CASSQVAGGYYEQYF. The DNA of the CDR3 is TGTGCCAGCAGCCAAGTGGCGGGGGGTTACTACGAGCAGTACTTC.

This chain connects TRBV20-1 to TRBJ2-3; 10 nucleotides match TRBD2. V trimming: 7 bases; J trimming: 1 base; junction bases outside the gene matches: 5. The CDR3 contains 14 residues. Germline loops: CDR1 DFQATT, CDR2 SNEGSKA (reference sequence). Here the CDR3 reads CSVIAGGGTDTQYF. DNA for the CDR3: TGCAGTGTTATAGCGGGAGGCGGCACAGATACGCAGTATTTT.

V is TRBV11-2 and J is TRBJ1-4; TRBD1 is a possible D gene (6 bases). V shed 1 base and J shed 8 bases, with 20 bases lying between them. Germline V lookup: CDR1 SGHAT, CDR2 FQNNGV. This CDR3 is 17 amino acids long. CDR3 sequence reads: CASSLGGRGSFREKLFF. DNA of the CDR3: TGTGCCAGCAGCTTAGGAGGCAGGGGAAGTTTTAGAGAAAAACTGTTTTTT.

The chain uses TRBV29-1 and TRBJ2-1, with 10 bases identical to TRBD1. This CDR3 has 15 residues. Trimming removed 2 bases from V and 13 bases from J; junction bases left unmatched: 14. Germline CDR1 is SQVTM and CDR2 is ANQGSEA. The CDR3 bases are TGCAGCGTTGAAAGACAGGGGGCGACTTGGGAGACCCAGTTCTTC. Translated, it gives CSVERQGATWETQFF.

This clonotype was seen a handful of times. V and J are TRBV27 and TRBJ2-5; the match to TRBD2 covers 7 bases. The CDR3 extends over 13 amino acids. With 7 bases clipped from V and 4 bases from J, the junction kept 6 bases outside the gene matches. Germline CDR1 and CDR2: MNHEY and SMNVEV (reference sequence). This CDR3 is CASTTREGETQYF. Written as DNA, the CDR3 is TGTGCCAGCACGACTAGGGAGGGAGAGACCCAGTACTTC.

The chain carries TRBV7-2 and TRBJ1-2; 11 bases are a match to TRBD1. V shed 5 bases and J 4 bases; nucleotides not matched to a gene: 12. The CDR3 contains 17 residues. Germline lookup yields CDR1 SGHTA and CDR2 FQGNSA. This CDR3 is CASSLDRGQRIGYGYTF. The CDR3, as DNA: TGTGCCAGCAGCCTGGACAGGGGGCAAAGGATTGGCTATGGCTACACCTTC.

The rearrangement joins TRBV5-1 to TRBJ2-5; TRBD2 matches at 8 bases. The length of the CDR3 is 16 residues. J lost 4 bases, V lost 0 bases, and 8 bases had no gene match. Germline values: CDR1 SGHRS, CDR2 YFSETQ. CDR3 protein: CASSLEASGLGETQYF. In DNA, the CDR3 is TGCGCCAGCAGCTTGGAGGCTAGCGGGCTGGGAGAGACCCAGTACTTC.

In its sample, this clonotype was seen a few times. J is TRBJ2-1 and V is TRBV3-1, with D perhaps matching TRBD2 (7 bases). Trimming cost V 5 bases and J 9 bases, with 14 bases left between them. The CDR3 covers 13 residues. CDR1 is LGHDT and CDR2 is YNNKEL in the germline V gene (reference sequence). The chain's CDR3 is CASSTTRGGEQFF. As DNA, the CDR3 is TGTGCCAGCAGCACAACGAGGGGGGGTGAGCAGTTCTTC.

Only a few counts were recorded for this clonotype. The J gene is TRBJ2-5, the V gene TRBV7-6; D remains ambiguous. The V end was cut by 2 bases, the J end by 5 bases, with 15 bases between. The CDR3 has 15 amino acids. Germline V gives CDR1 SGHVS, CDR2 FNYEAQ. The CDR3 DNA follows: TGTGCCAGCAGCTTAACCCCCTTGGTCGGGGAGACCCAGTACTTC. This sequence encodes CASSLTPLVGETQYF.

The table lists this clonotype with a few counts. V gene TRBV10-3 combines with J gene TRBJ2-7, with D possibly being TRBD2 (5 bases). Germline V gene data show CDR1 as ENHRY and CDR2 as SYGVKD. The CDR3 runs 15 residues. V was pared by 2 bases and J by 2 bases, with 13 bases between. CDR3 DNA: TGTGCCATCAGTGAGGGCCCAGCGGACGCCTACGAGCAGTACTTC. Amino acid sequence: CAISEGPADAYEQYF.

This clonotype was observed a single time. Here the CDR3 reads CASSPRGIANTEAFF. CDR3 DNA: TGTGCCAGCAGCCCTCGGGGGATCGCGAACACTGAAGCTTTCTTT. The chain joins TRBV28 to TRBJ1-1, with D tentatively TRBD1 (5 bases). CDR3 length: 15 amino acids. The ends were cut back, 6 bases at V and 1 base at J, with 15 bases in the middle. Germline CDR1 MDHEN, CDR2 SYDVKM.

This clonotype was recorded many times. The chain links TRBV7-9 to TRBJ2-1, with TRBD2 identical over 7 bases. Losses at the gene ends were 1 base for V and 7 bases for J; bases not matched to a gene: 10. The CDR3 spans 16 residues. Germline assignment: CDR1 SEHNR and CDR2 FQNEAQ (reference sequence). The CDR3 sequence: CASSLGSAGDRNEQFF. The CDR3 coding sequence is TGTGCCAGCAGCTTAGGTTCGGCGGGAGACAGAAATGAGCAGTTCTTC. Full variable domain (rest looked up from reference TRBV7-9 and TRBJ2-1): DTGVSQNPRHKITKRGQNVTFRCDPISEHNRLYWYRQTLGQGPEFLTYFQNEAQLEKSRLLSDRFSAERPKGSFSTLEIQRTEQGDSAMYLCASSLGSAGDRNEQFFGPGTRLTVL.

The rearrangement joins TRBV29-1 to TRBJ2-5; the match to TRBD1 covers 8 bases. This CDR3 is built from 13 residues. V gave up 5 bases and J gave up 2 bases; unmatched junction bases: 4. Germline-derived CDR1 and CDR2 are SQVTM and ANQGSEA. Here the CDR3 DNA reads TGCAGCGTTCGACAGGGGAAACAAGAGACCCAGTACTTC. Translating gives CSVRQGKQETQYF.